The clone carrying this T cell receptor beta chain has only a few counts. Its matching antigen is unknown. This record belongs to a study of T-cell reconstitution after alpha-beta-depleted transplantation in children. Preparing the TCRbeta library involved the use of unique molecular identifiers. MiXCR, applied by TCRdb to the PCR reads, yields one record per CDR3 protein. The sample lists about 300,000 distinct CDR3 sequences, over 7.5% seen once, with approximately 9.6% in the top ten. Germline CDR1 reads SGHDN; CDR2 reads FVKESK. The V gene end was trimmed by 1 base and the J gene end by 2 bases; junction bases not matched to a gene: 5. This CDR3 has 17 residues. Notes on the study in general: Elevated TCRbeta diversity at day 60 was traced, in some patients, to surviving recipient T cells and thymic progenitors. Expanded clones from the graft, numbering several hundred, reportedly supplied alpha-beta T cells about two months after transplant. Among T cells one year after transplant, newly produced cells accounted for most counts and diversity.

This sequence joins TRBV14 and TRBJ2-3; 11 bases are a match to TRBD2. This material consisted of peripheral blood, taken 360 days after TCRalphabeta/CD19-depleted stem cell transplant. The TCR comes from a female patient aged 2-9 years who had a stem cell transplant for Fanconi anemia, so the T cells may come from the graft donor. The CDR3, as DNA: TGTGCCAGCAGCCAAGCCCGGACTAGCGGGTACACAGATACGCAGTATTTT. Translation: CASSQARTSGYTDTQYF.